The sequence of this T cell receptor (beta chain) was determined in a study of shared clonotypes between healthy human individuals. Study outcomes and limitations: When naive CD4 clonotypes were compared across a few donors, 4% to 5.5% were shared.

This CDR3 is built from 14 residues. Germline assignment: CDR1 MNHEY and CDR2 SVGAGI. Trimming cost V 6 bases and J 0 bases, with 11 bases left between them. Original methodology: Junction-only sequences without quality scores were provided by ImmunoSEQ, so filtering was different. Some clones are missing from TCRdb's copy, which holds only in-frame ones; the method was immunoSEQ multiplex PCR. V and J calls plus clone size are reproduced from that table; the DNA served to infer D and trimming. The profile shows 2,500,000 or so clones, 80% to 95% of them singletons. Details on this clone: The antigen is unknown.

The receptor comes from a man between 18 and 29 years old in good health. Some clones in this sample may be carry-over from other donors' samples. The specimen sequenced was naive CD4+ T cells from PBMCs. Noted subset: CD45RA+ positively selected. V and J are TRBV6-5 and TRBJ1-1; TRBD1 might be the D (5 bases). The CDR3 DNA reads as TGTGCCAGCAGAGCCGGGACGGTGAACACTGAAGCTTTCTTT. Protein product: CASRAGTVNTEAFF.